One sample yielded the 13 T cell receptor beta chains listed below, sequenced in a study of blood T cell repertoires in COVID-19. Repertoires were generated with immunoSEQ multiplex PCR, while TCRdb's copy carries only in-frame clones and drops some. The sample includes tens of thousands of clones, 90% of them seen just once. The source material was peripheral blood. These receptors were taken from a man aged 80 or over with acute or convalescent COVID-19.

The chain has TRBV11-1 and TRBJ1-2, with TRBD1 identical over 8 bases. With V trimmed by 4 bases and J by 4 bases, 5 bases remained unmatched. The CDR3 runs to 14 residues. The germline CDR1 and CDR2 sequences are SGHAT and FQDESV (reference sequence). In DNA form, the CDR3 reads TGTGCCAGCAGCTCAGGACAGGGTGGCTATGGCTACACCTTC. Translating it yields CASSSGQGGYGYTF.

V and J are TRBV6-6 and TRBJ1-1; perhaps TRBD1 as D (5 bases). The CDR3 has 16 residues. The V end was cut by 2 bases, the J end by 4 bases, with 17 bases between. Germline CDR1 and CDR2: MNHNY and SVGAGI (reference sequence). The CDR3 spells CASSYPNSGRGTEAFF. The CDR3 region has the DNA TGTGCCAGCAGTTACCCAAACTCAGGGAGGGGCACTGAAGCTTTCTTT.

V gene TRBV7-8 combines with J gene TRBJ2-5; possibly TRBD2 for D (5 bases). Per the germline V gene, CDR1 is SGHVS and CDR2 is FQNEAQ. The ends were cut back, 1 base at V and 1 base at J, with 7 bases in the middle. This CDR3 region has 14 residues. CDR3 sequence reads: CASSLVGIQETQYF. In DNA form, the CDR3 reads TGTGCCAGCAGCTTAGTCGGGATCCAAGAGACCCAGTACTTC. Based on the CDR3 plus reference TRBV7-8 and TRBJ2-5, the full variable domain is GAGVSQSPRYKVAKRGQDVALRCDPISGHVSLFWYQQALGQGPEFLTYFQNEAQLDKSGLPSDRFFAERPEGSVSTLKIQRTQQEDSAVYLCASSLVGIQETQYFGPGTRLLVL.

The V gene is TRBV11-1, the J gene TRBJ2-7, with 9 bases aligning to TRBD1. Germline CDR1 SGHAT, CDR2 FQDESV (reference sequence). The CDR3 totals 15 residues. Trimming took 5 bases from V and 1 from J; bases not matched to a gene: 6. Here the CDR3 reads CASSKYGTGSYEQYF. The CDR3 nucleotides read TGTGCCAGCAGCAAGTACGGGACAGGGTCCTACGAGCAGTACTTC.

V gene TRBV5-1 combines with J gene TRBJ2-5; perhaps TRBD2 as D (6 bases). The germline gives CDR1 SGHRS, CDR2 YFSETQ. The V gene lost 3 bases and the J gene lost 2 bases, with 11 bases spanning the gap. This CDR3 is 14 amino acids long. CDR3 protein: CASSSSVGQETQYF. CDR3 sequence (DNA): TGCGCCAGCAGCTCTAGCGTGGGGCAAGAGACCCAGTACTTC.

This chain joins TRBV2 and TRBJ2-5; 7 bases are shared with TRBD1. The J segment lost 10 bases and the V segment lost 3 bases, leaving 14 bases of the junction unmatched. Per the germline V gene, CDR1 is SNHLY and CDR2 is FYNNEI. CDR3 length: 15 amino acids. The CDR3 region has the DNA TGTGCCAGCAGTGACCGGGACAGCCTTAGGTCGGTCCAGTACTTC. This translates into CASSDRDSLRSVQYF.

This clone is a singleton in its sample. The rearrangement uses TRBV5-6 and TRBJ1-2, with D possibly matching TRBD1 (6 bases). Germline V gene lookup returns CDR1 SGHDT and CDR2 YYEEEE. The CDR3 sequence is 13 residues long. Trimming left V 4 bases short and J 6 bases short, with 13 bases between. CDR3 nucleotides: TGTGCCAGCAGCCGTGAACAGGGAGATGGCTACACCTTC. Translated, it gives CASSREQGDGYTF.

This clone showed up just once. CDR3: CASRPLAGAYNEQFF. DNA for the CDR3: TGTGCCAGCAGACCTCTAGCGGGGGCTTACAATGAGCAGTTCTTC. This chain links TRBV2 with TRBJ2-1, with TRBD2 matching 10 bases. From germline, CDR1 is SNHLY and CDR2 FYNNEI. The CDR3 is made up of 15 amino acids. Trimming at V came to 6 bases and at J to 4 bases, leaving 6 bases not matched to a gene. The full variable domain, in which reference TRBV2 and TRBJ2-1 provide the parts outside the CDR3, is EPEVTQTPSHQVTQMGQEVILRCVPISNHLYFYWYRQILGQKVEFLVSFYNNEISEKSEIFDDQFSVERPDGSNFTLKIRSTKLEDSAMYFCASRPLAGAYNEQFFGPGTRLTVL.

The V and J genes are TRBV6-5 and TRBJ2-7; 7 bases map to TRBD1. Germline assignment: CDR1 MNHEY and CDR2 SVGAGI. The CDR3 contains 14 residues. Germline trimming cut 6 bases from V and 2 bases from J; bases unmatched to any gene: 7. Written as DNA, the CDR3 is TGTGCCAGCAGAGACGGCACAGGGGCCTACGAGCAGTACTTC. Protein product: CASRDGTGAYEQYF.

This chain joins TRBV5-1 and TRBJ2-2; D remains unclear. CDR1 is SGHRS, CDR2 YFSETQ, per germline. This CDR3 spans 15 amino acids. The V gene lost 1 base and the J gene lost 3 bases, with 10 bases spanning the gap. For the CDR3, the DNA is TGCGCCAGCAGCTTGCGGGTCTCGGACACCGGGGAGCTGTTTTTT. This gives the protein CASSLRVSDTGELFF.

The chain has TRBV28 and TRBJ1-5; D is unresolved. The CDR3 is 14 residues long. Germline CDR1 and CDR2: MDHEN and SYDVKM. The germline V and J ends were trimmed by 3 bases and 4 bases, with 10 bases remaining between them. CDR3 in DNA: TGTGCCAGCAGTTTGAACGGGGAGAATCAGCCCCAGCATTTT. Its translation is CASSLNGENQPQHF.

The chain couples TRBV5-4 to TRBJ2-1; 15 nucleotides align to TRBD2. The CDR3 is 17 amino acids. In germline, CDR1 is SGHNT, CDR2 YYREEE (reference sequence). The V segment lost 4 bases and the J segment 5 bases; nucleotides outside the gene matches: 7. Here the CDR3 DNA reads TGTGCCAGCAGCAAGGGACTAGCGGGGGGAGTAGACAATGAGCAGTTCTTC. It translates to CASSKGLAGGVDNEQFF. The full variable domain, in which reference TRBV5-4 and TRBJ2-1 provide the parts outside the CDR3, is ETGVTQSPTHLIKTRGQQVTLRCSSQSGHNTVSWYQQALGQGPQFIFQYYREEENGRGNFPPRFSGLQFPNYSSELNVNALELDDSALYLCASSKGLAGGVDNEQFFGPGTRLTVL.

This clone was seen once. The rearrangement uses TRBV2 and TRBJ2-5, with D possibly being TRBD1 (6 bases). V shed 8 bases and J shed 2 bases, with 15 bases lying between them. Looked up from germline, CDR1 is SNHLY and CDR2 is FYNNEI. The CDR3 spans 14 residues. The DNA for the CDR3 is TGTGCCAGCGGCGAGGGGGAAGAACAAGAGACCCAGTACTTC. This encodes CASGEGEEQETQYF.